The following is a T cell receptor beta chain sequence with its context. The CDR3 length is 15 residues. Per germline, CDR1 SGHTA and CDR2 FQGNSA. V shed 1 base and J shed 3 bases, with 12 bases lying between them. The source of the sample is a study of blood T cell repertoires in COVID-19. Across the study: The samples span acute and convalescent COVID-19 from the United States, Italy and Spain. T cells, B-cell-depleted T cells, or PBMCs provided the cDNA or gDNA that served as material.

Enrollment of patients from Seattle took place during active infection, with longitudinal follow-up. How the authors handled the data: Researchers report that nucleated cell counts were estimated from reference gene primer amplification. Profiling relied on immunoSEQ multiplex PCR, and the TCRdb table lists in-frame clones only, not all of them. V and J calls and clone size are copied from that table; D and trimming were computed from the DNA. Of roughly 300,000 clones in the sample, approximately 91% were seen once. The chain joins TRBV7-2 to TRBJ1-2; unclear D gene. The TCR sequence derives from a woman in her twenties or thirties with COVID-19, enrolled during active disease. Sequences were obtained from peripheral blood. Here the CDR3 reads CASSLERGVDYGYTF. Written as DNA, the CDR3 is TGTGCCAGCAGCTTAGAGAGAGGTGTCGACTATGGCTACACCTTC.